This entry concerns a single T cell receptor (beta chain). This clonotype turned up a few times. The antigen this receptor binds is unknown. Base quality data are lacking; no much larger clone is found one base away. V is reduced by 7 bases and J by 3 bases, leaving a spacing of 16 bases between them. From the cysteine through the phenylalanine, the CDR3 covers 14 amino acids. The DNA shown is the 42-base CDR3, in frame from base 1. CDR1 is given as MNHNS and CDR2 as SASEGT, both from the germline V gene. PBMCs were isolated by Ficoll-Paque density gradient centrifugation. The data originate from a study of T-cell memory formation after mild COVID-19 (dated by TCRdb to the early 2020s). In the study overall: Most TCR sequence clusters were specific to one of the two donors. T-cell clones expanding and contracting after mild COVID-19 in a couple of donors were tracked by longitudinal TCRalpha and TCRbeta repertoire sequencing. Two young, previously healthy adult volunteers, one female and one male, were included in the cohort.

Overall study outcomes, separate from this receptor: Clones that contracted from day 15 to 85 showed balanced CD4/CD8 phenotypes, whereas a second wave of clones that expanded from day 15 to 37 leaned towards CD4+. SARS-CoV-2 specificity was not confirmed for the second-wave clones peaking on day 37. Contracting CD4+ clones appeared mostly in the CM and EM memory subsets, whereas CD8+ clones were enriched in EMRA. Some responding clones were detected in pre-infection memory, suggesting pre-existing cross-reactive memory T cells joined the SARS-CoV-2 response. The study covered only a couple of mild cases, and larger cohorts including severe cases with pre-infection samples were considered necessary.

Reads for this sample came from an Illumina NovaSeq 6000. Using 5'RACE with constant-segment primers, TCRalpha and TCRbeta cDNA libraries were constructed, with sample barcodes and unique molecular identifiers added in the process. Trizol reagent was used to extract RNA from every sample. Libraries were amplified in two PCR steps, with a second sample barcode and Illumina TruSeq adapters added in the second step. Sequencing of the libraries was done on an Illumina NovaSeq, producing 2 x 150 bp paired-end reads. The study's processing was this. With migec v1.2.7, reads were demultiplexed and then collapsed into UMI-guided consensus sequences. With mixcr v2.1.11, UMI consensuses were aligned to TRA and TRB V and J templates and assembled into clonotypes. A clonotype was counted as expanded or contracted only when both edgeR and NoisET called the clonotype significant, with the noise models trained on biological replicates. edgeR calls used a false discovery rate-adjusted p below 0.01 and a log2 fold-change threshold of 1. As an exploratory analysis of dynamics, max-normalized trajectories of the 1000 most abundant clonotypes were examined by PCA with hierarchical clustering. Each responding clone was given a CD4 or CD8 phenotype based on the CD4+ and CD8+ repertoires, which had been sequenced separately. The raw public reads went through TCRdb reprocessing: fastp at Q25, MiXCR clone calling, in-frame beta chains kept. Every entry covers one CDR3 protein and lists the most common genes and DNA from its rows. TCRdb assigned the V and J calls; the authors' analysis was not used. The sample records about 440,000 distinct CDR3 sequences, over 15% of which are singletons. The ten most abundant clones make up 7.5% to 10% of the sample.

This receptor was identified in an adult woman who had mild COVID-19 (a few samples of this study predate the infection). The sample titles of this study are shuffled in the database, so cell type and time point are left out; the donor was told from shared clones. The chain uses TRBV6-1 and TRBJ2-7; no D gene can be assigned with confidence. The sample taken for sequencing was PBMCs or a T cell subset sorted from them (not recorded which). CDR3 sequence: CASTVEFGNYEQYF. The DNA reads TGTGCCAGCACCGTCGAATTCGGCAACTACGAGCAGTACTTC.